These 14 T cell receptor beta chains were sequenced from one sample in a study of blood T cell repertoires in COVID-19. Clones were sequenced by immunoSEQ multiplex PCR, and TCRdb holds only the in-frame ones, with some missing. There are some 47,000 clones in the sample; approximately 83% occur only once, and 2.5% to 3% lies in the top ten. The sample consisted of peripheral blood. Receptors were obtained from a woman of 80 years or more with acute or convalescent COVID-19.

The CDR3 here is CASSLGTGGNYGYTF. CDR3 DNA: TGTGCCAGCAGCTTGGGGACAGGGGGGAACTATGGCTACACCTTC. The chain links TRBV5-6 to TRBJ1-2; 10 bases map to TRBD1. In germline, CDR1 is SGHDT, CDR2 YYEEEE. This CDR3 spans 15 amino acids. J lost 2 bases, V lost 0 bases, and 1 base had no gene match.

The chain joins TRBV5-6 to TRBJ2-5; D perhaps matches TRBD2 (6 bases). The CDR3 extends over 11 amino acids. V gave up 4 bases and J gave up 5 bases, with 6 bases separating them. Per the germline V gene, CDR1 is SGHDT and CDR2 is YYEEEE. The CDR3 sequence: CASSRGETQYF. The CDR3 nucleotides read TGTGCCAGCAGCCGGGGGGAGACCCAGTACTTC. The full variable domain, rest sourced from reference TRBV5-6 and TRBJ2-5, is DAGVTQSPTHLIKTRGQQVTLRCSPKSGHDTVSWYQQALGQGPQFIFQYYEEEERQRGNFPDRFSGHQFPNYSSELNVNALLLGDSALYLCASSRGETQYFGPGTRLLVL.

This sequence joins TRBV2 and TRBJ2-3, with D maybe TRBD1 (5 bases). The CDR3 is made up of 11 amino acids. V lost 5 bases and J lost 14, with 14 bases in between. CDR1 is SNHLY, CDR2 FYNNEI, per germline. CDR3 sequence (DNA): TGTGCCAGCAGTCGACAGTCTAATCCGTATTTT. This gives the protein CASSRQSNPYF.

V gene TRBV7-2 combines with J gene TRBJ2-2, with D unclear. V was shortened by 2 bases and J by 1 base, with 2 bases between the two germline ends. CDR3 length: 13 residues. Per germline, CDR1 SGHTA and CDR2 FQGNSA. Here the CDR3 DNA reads TGTGCCAGCAGCTTACTGAACACCGGGGAGCTGTTTTTT. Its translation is CASSLLNTGELFF.

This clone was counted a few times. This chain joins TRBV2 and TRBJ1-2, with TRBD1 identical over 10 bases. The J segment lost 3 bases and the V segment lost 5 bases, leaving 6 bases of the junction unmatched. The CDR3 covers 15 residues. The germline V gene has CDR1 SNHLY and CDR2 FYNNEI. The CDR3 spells CASSKETGGHYGYTF. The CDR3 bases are TGTGCCAGCAGTAAGGAGACAGGGGGCCACTATGGCTACACCTTC.

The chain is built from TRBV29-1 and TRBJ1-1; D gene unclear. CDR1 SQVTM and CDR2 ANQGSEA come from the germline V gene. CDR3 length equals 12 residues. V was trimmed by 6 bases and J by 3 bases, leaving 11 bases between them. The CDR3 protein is CSVAEMDTEAFF. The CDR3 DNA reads TGCAGCGTGGCGGAGATGGACACTGAAGCTTTCTTT.

The CDR3 is CASRRDTYNEQFF. The CDR3 nucleotides read TGTGCCAGCAGACGTGACACGTACAATGAGCAGTTCTTC. The chain uses TRBV6-5 and TRBJ2-1; D gene unclear. Trimming cost V 6 bases and J 4 bases, with 10 bases left between them. This CDR3 is built from 13 residues. Germline V gives CDR1 MNHEY, CDR2 SVGAGI.

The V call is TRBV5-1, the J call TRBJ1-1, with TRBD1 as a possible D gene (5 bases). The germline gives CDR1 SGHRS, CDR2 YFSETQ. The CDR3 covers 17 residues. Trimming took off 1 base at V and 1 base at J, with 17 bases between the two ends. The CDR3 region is CASSLRGLGFGNTEAFF. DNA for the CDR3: TGCGCCAGCAGCTTGAGGGGACTTGGGTTTGGGAACACTGAAGCTTTCTTT.

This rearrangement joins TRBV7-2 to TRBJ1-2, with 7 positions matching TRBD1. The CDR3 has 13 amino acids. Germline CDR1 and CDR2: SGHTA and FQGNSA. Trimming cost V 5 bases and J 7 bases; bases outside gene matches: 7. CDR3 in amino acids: CASSPSGGSGYTF. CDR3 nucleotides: TGTGCCAGCAGCCCATCAGGGGGGTCTGGCTACACCTTC.

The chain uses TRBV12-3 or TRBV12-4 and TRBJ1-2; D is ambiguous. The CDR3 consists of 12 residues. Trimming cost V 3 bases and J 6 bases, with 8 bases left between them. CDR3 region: CASSLYQDGYTF. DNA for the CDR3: TGTGCCAGCAGTTTGTATCAGGATGGCTACACCTTC.

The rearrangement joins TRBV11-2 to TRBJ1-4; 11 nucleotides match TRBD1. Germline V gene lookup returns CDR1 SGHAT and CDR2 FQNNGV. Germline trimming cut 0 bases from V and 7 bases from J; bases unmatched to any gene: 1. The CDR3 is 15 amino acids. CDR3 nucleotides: TGTGCCAGCAGCTTAGAGGGACAGGGGGGTGAAAAACTGTTTTTT. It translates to CASSLEGQGGEKLFF.

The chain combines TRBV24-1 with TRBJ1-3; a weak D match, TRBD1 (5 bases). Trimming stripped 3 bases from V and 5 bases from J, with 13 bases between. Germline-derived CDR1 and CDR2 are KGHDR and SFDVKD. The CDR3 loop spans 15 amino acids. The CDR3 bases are TGTGCCACCAGTGATCCCCAGGGCCAACGAAACACCATATATTTT. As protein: CATSDPQGQRNTIYF.

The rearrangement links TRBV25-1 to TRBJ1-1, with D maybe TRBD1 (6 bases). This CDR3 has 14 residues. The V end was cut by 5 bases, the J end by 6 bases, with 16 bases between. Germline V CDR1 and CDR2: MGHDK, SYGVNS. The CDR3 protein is CASSPQGRGPEAFF. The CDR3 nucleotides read TGTGCCAGCAGTCCCCAGGGGAGGGGACCTGAAGCTTTCTTT. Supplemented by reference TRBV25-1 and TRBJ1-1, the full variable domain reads EADIYQTPRYLVIGTGKKITLECSQTMGHDKMYWYQQDPGMELHLIHYSYGVNSTEKGDLSSESTVSRIRTEHFPLTLESARPSHTSQYLCASSPQGRGPEAFFGQGTRLTVV.

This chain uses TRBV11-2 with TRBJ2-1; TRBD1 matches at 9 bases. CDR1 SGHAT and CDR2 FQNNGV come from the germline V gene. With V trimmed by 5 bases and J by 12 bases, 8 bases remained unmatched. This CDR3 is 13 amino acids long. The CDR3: CASSPQGALSQFF. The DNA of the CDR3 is TGTGCCAGCAGCCCACAGGGGGCGCTTTCGCAGTTCTTC.